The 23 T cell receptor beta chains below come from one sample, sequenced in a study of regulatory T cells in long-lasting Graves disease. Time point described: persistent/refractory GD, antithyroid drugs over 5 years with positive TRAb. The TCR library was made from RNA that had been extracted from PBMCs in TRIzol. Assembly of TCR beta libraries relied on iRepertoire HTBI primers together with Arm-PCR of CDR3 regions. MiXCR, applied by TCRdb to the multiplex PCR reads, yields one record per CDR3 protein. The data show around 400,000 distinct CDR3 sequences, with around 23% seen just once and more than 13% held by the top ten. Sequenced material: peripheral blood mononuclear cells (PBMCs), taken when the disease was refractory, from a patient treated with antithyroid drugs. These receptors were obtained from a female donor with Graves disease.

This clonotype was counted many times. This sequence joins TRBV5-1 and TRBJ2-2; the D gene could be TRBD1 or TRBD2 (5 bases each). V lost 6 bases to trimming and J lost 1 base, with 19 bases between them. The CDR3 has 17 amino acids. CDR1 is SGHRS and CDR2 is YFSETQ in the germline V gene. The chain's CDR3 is CASKRTRGEMNTGELFF. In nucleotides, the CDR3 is TGCGCCAGCAAAAGGACCCGAGGGGAGATGAACACCGGGGAGCTGTTTTTT.

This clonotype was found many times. CDR3 residues: CASSQKLADYEQYF. The CDR3 DNA sequence: TGTGCCAGCAGCCAAAAGTTAGCGGACTACGAGCAGTACTTC. The V call is TRBV14, the J call TRBJ2-7, with D possibly matching TRBD2 (6 bases). The CDR3 loop spans 14 amino acids. V lost 2 bases, J lost 3 bases, and 11 bases lay in between. CDR1 and CDR2 (germline): SGHDN, FVKESK. The full variable domain, with the rest looked up from reference TRBV14 and TRBJ2-7, is EAGVTQFPSHSVIEKGQTVTLRCDPISGHDNLYWYRRVMGKEIKFLLHFVKESKQDESGMPNNRFLAERTGGTYSTLKVQPAELEDSGVYFCASSQKLADYEQYFGPGTRLTVT.

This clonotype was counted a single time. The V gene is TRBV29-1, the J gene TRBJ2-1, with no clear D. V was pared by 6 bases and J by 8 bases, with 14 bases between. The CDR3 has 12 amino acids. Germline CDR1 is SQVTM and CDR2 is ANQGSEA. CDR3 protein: CSVASPGDEQFF. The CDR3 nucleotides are TGCAGCGTGGCCAGTCCTGGGGATGAGCAGTTCTTC.

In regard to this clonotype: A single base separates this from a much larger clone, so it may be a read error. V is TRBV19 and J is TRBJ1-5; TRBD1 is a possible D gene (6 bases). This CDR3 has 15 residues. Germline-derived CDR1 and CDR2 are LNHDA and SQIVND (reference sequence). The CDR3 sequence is CTSSLSGQTNQPQHF. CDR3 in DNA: TGTACCAGTTCCCTGTCGGGACAAACGAATCAGCCCCAGCATTTT.

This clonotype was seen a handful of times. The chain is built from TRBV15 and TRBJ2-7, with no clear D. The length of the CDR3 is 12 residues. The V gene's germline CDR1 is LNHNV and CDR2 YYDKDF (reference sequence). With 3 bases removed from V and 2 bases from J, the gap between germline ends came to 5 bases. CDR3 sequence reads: CATSSVPYEQYF. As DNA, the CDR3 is TGTGCCACCAGCAGTGTCCCCTACGAGCAGTACTTC.

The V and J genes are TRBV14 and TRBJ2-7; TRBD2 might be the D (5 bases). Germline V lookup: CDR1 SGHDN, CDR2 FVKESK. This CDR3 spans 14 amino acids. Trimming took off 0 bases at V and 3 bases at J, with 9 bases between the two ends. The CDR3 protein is CASSQEPRVYEQYF. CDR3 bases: TGTGCCAGCAGCCAAGAACCGAGGGTCTACGAGCAGTACTTC.

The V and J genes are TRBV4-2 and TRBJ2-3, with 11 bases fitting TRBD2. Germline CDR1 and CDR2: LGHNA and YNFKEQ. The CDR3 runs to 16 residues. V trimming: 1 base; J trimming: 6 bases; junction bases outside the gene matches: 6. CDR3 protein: CASSQVVASGRDTQYF. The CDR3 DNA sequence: TGTGCCAGCAGCCAAGTTGTGGCTAGCGGGAGGGATACGCAGTATTTT.

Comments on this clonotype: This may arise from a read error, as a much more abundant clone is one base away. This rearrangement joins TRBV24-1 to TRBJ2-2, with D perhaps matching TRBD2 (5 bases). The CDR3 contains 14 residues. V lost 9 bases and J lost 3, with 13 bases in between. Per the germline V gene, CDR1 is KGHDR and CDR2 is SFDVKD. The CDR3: CATQTKGDTGELFF. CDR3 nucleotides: TGTGCCACCCAGACGAAGGGAGACACCGGGGAGCTGTTTTTT.

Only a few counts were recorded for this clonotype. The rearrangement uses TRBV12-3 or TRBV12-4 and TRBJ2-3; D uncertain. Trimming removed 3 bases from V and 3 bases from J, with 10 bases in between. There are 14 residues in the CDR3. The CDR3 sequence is CASSFNGGTDTQYF. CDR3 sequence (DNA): TGTGCCAGCAGTTTTAATGGCGGTACAGATACGCAGTATTTT.

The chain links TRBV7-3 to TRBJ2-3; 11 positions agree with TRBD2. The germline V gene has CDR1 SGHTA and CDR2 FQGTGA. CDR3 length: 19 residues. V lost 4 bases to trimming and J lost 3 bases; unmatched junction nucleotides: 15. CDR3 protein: CASSSRPRGLAESTDTQYF. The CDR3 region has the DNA TGTGCCAGCAGCTCCAGACCACGGGGACTAGCGGAAAGTACAGATACGCAGTATTTT.

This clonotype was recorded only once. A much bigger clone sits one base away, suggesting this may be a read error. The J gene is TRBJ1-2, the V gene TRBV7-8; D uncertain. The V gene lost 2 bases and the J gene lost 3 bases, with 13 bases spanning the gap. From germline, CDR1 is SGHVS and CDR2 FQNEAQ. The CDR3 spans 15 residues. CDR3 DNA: TGTGCCAGCAGCTTAAAGGAGTTTAAGGACTATGGCTACACCTTC. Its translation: CASSLKEFKDYGYTF.

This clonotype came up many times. The CDR3, as DNA: TGTGCCAGCAGCTTAGAAGTGGGGCAGAAGAACTACGAGCAGTACTTC. Amino acid sequence: CASSLEVGQKNYEQYF. The chain is built from TRBV7-2 and TRBJ2-7; weak D call: TRBD1 (5 bases). The CDR3 runs 16 residues. Per the germline V gene, CDR1 is SGHTA and CDR2 is FQGNSA. The V gene lost 1 base and the J gene lost 3 bases, with 16 bases spanning the gap. Looking up the rest from reference TRBV7-2 and TRBJ2-7 gives the full variable domain: GAGVSQSPSNKVTEKGKDVELRCDPISGHTALYWYRQSLGQGLEFLIYFQGNSAPDKSGLPSDRFSAERTGGSVSTLTIQRTQQEDSAVYLCASSLEVGQKNYEQYFGPGTRLTVT.

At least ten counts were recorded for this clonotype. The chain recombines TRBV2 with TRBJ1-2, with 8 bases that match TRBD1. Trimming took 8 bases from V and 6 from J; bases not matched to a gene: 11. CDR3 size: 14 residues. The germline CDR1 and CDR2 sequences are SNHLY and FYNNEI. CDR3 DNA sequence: TGTGCCAGCGGGGGACAGGTCGTTGGAAATGGCTACACCTTC. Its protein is CASGGQVVGNGYTF.

In nucleotides, the CDR3 is TGTGCCAGCAGCCCCACCGAGCGTCAGCCCCAGCATTTT. It is translated as CASSPTERQPQHF. This chain connects TRBV6-1 to TRBJ1-5; D is ambiguous. This CDR3 comprises 13 residues. The germline V and J ends were trimmed by 6 bases and 6 bases, with 12 bases remaining between them. CDR1 is MNHNS and CDR2 is SASEGT in the germline V gene.

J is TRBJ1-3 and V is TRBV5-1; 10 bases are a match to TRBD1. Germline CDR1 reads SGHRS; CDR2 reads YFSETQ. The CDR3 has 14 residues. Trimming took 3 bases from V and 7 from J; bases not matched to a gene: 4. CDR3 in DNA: TGCGCCAGCAGCTCTGACAGGGGGCAGAACACCATATATTTT. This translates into CASSSDRGQNTIYF.

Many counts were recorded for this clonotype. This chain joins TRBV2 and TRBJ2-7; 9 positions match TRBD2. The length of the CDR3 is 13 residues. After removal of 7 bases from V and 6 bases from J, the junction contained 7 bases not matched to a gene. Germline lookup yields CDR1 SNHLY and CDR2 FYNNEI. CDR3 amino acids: CASIQGLALEQYF. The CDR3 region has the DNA TGTGCCAGCATACAGGGACTAGCACTCGAGCAGTACTTC.

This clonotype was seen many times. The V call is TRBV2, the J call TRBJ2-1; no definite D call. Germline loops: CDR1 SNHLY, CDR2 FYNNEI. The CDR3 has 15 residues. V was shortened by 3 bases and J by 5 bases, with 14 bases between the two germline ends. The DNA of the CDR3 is TGTGCCAGCAGTGATCCAGTCGTCAACAACAATGAGCAGTTCTTC. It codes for CASSDPVVNNNEQFF.

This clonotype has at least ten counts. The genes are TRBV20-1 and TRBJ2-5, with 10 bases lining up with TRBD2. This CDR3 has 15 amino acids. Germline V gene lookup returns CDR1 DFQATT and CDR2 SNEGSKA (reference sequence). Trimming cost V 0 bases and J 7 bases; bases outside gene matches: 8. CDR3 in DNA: TGCAGTGCTAGAGATGGATCTAGCGGGAGTAGGACCCAGTACTTC. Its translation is CSARDGSSGSRTQYF.

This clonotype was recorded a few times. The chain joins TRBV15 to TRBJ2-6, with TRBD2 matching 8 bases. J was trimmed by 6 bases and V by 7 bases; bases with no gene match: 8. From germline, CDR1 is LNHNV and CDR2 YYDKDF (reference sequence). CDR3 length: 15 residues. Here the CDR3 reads CATNPGGAEANVLTF. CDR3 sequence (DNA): TGTGCCACCAACCCGGGGGGGGCTGAGGCCAACGTCCTGACTTTC.

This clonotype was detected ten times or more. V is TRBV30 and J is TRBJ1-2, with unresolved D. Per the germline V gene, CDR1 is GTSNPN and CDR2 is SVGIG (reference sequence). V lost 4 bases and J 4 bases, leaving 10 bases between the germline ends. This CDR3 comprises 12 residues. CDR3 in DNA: TGTGCCTGGATGACGTTTGGCTATGGCTACACCTTC. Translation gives CAWMTFGYGYTF.

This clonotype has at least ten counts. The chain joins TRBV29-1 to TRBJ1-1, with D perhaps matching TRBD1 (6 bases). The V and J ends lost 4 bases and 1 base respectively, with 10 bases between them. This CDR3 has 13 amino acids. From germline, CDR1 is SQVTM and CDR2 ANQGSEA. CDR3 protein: CSVGNRANTEAFF. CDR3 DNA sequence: TGCAGCGTTGGTAACAGGGCGAACACTGAAGCTTTCTTT.

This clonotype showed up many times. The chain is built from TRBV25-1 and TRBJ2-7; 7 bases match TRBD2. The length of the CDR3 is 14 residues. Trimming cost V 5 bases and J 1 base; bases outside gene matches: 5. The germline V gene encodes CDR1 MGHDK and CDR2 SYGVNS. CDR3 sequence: CASSSGLHSYEQYF. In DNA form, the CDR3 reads TGTGCCAGCAGTTCGGGACTACATTCCTACGAGCAGTACTTC.

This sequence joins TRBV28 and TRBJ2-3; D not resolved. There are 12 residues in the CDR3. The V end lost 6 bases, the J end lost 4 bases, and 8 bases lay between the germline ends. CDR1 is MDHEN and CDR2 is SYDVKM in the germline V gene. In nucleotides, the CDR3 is TGTGCCAGCAGGGCTGAACCAGATACGCAGTATTTT. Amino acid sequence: CASRAEPDTQYF.